The 7 T cell receptor beta chains given below trace back to one sample, sequenced in a study of T-cell memory formation after mild COVID-19. One entry per CDR3 protein, called by TCRdb with MiXCR from the 5' RACE reads. This table has around 250,000 distinct CDR3 sequences, under 20% appearing once. Sample: PBMCs or a T cell subset sorted from them (not recorded which). These receptors were obtained from a man aged 18 to 29 who had mild COVID-19 (a few samples of this study predate the infection). Cell type and time point are not known.

The V and J genes are TRBV5-4 and TRBJ2-5, with TRBD2 matching over 10 bases. Germline assignment: CDR1 SGHNT and CDR2 YYREEE (reference sequence). The V and J ends lost 5 bases and 5 bases, in that order; junction bases with no gene match: 9. This CDR3 has 15 amino acids. The DNA for the CDR3 is TGTGCCAGCAGTGCAGCGGGGGGGCCGGACGAGACCCAGTACTTC. This sequence encodes CASSAAGGPDETQYF. Based on the CDR3 plus reference TRBV5-4 and TRBJ2-5, the full variable domain is ETGVTQSPTHLIKTRGQQVTLRCSSQSGHNTVSWYQQALGQGPQFIFQYYREEENGRGNFPPRFSGLQFPNYSSELNVNALELDDSALYLCASSAAGGPDETQYFGPGTRLLVL.

The chain employs TRBV6-1 and TRBJ1-2; tentative D call: TRBD1 (5 bases). The CDR3 loop spans 12 amino acids. Trimming took 3 bases from V and 5 from J, leaving 7 bases between them. The germline V gene has CDR1 MNHNS and CDR2 SASEGT. Here the CDR3 DNA reads TGTGCCAGCAGTGAGGAGGGGTATGGCTACACCTTC. Its translation is CASSEEGYGYTF.

V is TRBV6-5 and J is TRBJ2-2, with 8 bases lining up with TRBD2. From germline, CDR1 is MNHEY and CDR2 SVGAGI. J gave up 6 bases and V 7 bases, and 7 bases lay outside the gene matches. This CDR3 region has 14 residues. The CDR3 here is CASTRGGNPGELFF. As DNA, the CDR3 is TGTGCCAGCACCCGGGGGGGGAATCCCGGGGAGCTGTTTTTT.

The chain employs TRBV20-1 and TRBJ1-2, with TRBD1 identical over 7 bases. The CDR3 length is 12 residues. The V and J ends lost 3 bases and 8 bases, in that order; junction bases with no gene match: 6. Germline CDR1 reads DFQATT; CDR2 reads SNEGSKA (reference sequence). CDR3 nucleotide sequence: TGCAGTGCTAGTACAGGGGTCTTGGGCTACACCTTC. Protein product: CSASTGVLGYTF.

This clonotype was counted a few times. V and J are TRBV6-2 or TRBV6-3 and TRBJ2-1, with TRBD2 identical over 7 bases. Per germline, CDR1 MNHEY and CDR2 SVGEGT. V lost 4 bases to trimming and J lost 5 bases; unmatched junction nucleotides: 14. There are 17 residues in the CDR3. The CDR3 here is CASSFPNLVLANNEQFF. DNA of the CDR3: TGTGCCAGCAGTTTCCCTAACCTCGTACTAGCGAACAATGAGCAGTTCTTC.

The rearrangement uses TRBV4-3 and TRBJ2-7; D unclear. CDR3 size: 15 residues. Germline loops: CDR1 LGHNA, CDR2 YSLEER. Trimming left V 1 base short and J 2 bases short, with 12 bases between. Here the CDR3 reads CASSQVSYLPYEQYF. DNA for the CDR3: TGCGCCAGCAGCCAAGTAAGCTACCTGCCCTACGAGCAGTACTTC.

This clonotype has more than one count but fewer than ten. The J gene is TRBJ2-6, the V gene TRBV6-5; D perhaps matches TRBD2 (6 bases). The CDR3 has 15 residues. With 6 bases removed from V and 2 bases from J, the gap between germline ends came to 11 bases. CDR1 MNHEY and CDR2 SVGAGI come from the germline V gene. This CDR3 reads CASRGQRAGANVLTF. CDR3 sequence (DNA): TGTGCCAGCAGGGGCCAGCGGGCTGGGGCCAACGTCCTGACTTTC.